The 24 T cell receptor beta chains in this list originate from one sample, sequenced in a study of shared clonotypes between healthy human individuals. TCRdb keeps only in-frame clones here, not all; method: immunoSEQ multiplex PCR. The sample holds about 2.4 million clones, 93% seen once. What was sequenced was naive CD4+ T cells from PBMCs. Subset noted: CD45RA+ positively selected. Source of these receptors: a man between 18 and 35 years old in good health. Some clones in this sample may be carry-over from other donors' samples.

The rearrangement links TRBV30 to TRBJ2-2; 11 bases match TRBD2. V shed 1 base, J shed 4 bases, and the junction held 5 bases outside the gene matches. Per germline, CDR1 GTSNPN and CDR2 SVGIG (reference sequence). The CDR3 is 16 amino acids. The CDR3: CAWSAPGLAGTGELFF. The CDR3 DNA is TGTGCCTGGAGTGCCCCAGGACTAGCGGGCACCGGGGAGCTGTTTTTT.

The CDR3 DNA is TGTGCCAGCAGTTTATCCTTCCAGGTAGGAAGCAATCAGCCCCAGCATTTT. Translating it yields CASSLSFQVGSNQPQHF. This chain links TRBV28 with TRBJ1-5; D ambiguous. The germline V gene has CDR1 MDHEN and CDR2 SYDVKM. The CDR3 loop spans 17 amino acids. The V end was cut by 1 base, the J end by 1 base, with 14 bases between.

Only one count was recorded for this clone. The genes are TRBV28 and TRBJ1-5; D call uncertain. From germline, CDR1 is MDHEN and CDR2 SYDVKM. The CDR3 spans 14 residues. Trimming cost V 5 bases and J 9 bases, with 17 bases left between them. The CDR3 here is CASSRQDSLGPQHF. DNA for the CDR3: TGTGCCAGCAGTCGCCAGGACTCCCTGGGGCCCCAGCATTTT.

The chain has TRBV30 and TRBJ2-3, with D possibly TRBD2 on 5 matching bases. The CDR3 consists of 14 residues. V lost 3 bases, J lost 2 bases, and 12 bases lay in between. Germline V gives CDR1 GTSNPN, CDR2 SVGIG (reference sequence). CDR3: CAWSQDYTTDTQYF. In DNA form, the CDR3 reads TGTGCCTGGAGCCAAGACTATACCACAGATACGCAGTATTTT.

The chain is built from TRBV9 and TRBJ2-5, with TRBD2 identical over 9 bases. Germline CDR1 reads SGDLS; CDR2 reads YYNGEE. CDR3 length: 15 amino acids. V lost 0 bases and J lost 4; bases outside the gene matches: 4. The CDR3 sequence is CASSVVAGELETQYF. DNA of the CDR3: TGTGCCAGCAGCGTAGTAGCGGGAGAGTTAGAGACCCAGTACTTC.

In DNA, the CDR3 is TGTGCCAGCAGCGTAGAATTACTAGCGGGAGTGGAGACCCAGTACTTC. Amino acid sequence: CASSVELLAGVETQYF. This chain uses TRBV9 with TRBJ2-5; 11 bases match TRBD2. The CDR3 sequence is 16 residues long. Germline CDR1 is SGDLS and CDR2 is YYNGEE. Trimming at V came to 0 bases and at J to 5 bases, leaving 6 bases not matched to a gene. The full variable domain, rest sourced from reference TRBV9 and TRBJ2-5, is DSGVTQTPKHLITATGQRVTLRCSPRSGDLSVYWYQQSLDQGLQFLIQYYNGEERAKGNILERFSAQQFPDLHSELNLSSLELGDSALYFCASSVELLAGVETQYFGPGTRLLVL.

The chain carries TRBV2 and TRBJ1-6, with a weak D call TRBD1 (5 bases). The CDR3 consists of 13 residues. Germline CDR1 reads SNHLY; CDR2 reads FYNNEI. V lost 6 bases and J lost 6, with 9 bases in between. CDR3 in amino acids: CASRGPVNSPLHF. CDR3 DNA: TGTGCCAGCAGGGGACCAGTTAATTCACCCCTCCACTTT.

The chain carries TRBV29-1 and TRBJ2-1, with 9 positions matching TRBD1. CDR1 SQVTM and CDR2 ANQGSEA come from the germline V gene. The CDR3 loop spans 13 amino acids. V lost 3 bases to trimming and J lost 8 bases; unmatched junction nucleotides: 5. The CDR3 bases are TGCAGCGTTGATGAAGACAGGGGGGATGAGCAGTTCTTC. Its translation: CSVDEDRGDEQFF.

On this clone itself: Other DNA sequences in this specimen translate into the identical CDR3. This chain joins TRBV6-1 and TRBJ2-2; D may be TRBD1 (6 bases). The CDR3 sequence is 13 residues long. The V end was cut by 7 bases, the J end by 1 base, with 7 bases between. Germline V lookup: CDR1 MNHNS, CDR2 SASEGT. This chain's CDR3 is CASTTGNTGELFF. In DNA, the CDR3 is TGTGCCAGCACGACAGGGAACACCGGGGAGCTGTTTTTT.

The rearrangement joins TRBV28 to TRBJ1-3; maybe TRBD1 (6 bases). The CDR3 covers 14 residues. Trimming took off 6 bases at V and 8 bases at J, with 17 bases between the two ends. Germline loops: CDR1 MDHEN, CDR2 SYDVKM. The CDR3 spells CASSLGVGGDTIYF. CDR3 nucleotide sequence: TGTGCCAGCAGCTTGGGGGTAGGGGGAGACACCATATATTTT.

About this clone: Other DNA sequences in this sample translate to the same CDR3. The CDR3 DNA reads TGTGCCAGCAGCAGATCCTACGAGCAGTACTTC. Its protein product is CASSRSYEQYF. The chain combines TRBV7-8 with TRBJ2-7; D is unresolved. Germline assignment: CDR1 SGHVS and CDR2 FQNEAQ. V gave up 5 bases and J gave up 1 base, with 3 bases separating them. This CDR3 has 11 amino acids.

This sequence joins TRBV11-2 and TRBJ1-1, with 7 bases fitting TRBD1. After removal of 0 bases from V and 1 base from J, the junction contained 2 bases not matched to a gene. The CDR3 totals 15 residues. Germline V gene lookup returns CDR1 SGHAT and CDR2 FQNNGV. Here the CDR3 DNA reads TGTGCCAGCAGCTTAGATCCAGGGGGGAACACTGAAGCTTTCTTT. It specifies CASSLDPGGNTEAFF. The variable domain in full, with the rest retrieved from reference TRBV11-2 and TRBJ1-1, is EAGVAQSPRYKIIEKRQSVAFWCNPISGHATLYWYQQILGQGPKLLIQFQNNGVVDDSQLPKDRFSAERLKGVDSTLKIQPAKLEDSAVYLCASSLDPGGNTEAFFGQGTRLTVV.

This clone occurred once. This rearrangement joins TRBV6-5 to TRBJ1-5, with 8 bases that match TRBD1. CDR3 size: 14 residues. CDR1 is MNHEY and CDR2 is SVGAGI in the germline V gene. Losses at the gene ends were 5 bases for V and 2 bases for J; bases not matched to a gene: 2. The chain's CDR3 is CASSQTGGNQPQHF. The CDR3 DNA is TGTGCCAGCAGTCAGACAGGGGGCAATCAGCCCCAGCATTTT.

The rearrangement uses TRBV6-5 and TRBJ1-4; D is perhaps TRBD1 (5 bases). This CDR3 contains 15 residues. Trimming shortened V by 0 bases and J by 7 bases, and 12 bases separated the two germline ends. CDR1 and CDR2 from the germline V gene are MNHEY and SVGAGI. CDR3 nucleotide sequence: TGTGCCAGCAGTTACTCGGCAGGGATGTTTGAAAAACTGTTTTTT. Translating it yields CASSYSAGMFEKLFF.

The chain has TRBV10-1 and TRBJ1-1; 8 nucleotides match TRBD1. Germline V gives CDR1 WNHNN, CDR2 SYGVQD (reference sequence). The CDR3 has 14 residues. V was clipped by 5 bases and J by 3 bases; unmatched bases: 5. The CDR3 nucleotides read TGCGCCAGCAGTCTTACAGGGGGGGACACTGAAGCTTTCTTT. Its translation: CASSLTGGDTEAFF.

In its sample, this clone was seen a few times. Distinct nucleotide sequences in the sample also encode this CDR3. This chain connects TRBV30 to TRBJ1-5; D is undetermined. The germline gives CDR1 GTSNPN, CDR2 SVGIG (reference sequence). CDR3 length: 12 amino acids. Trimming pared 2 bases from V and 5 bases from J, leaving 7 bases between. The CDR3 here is CAWSRRDQPQHF. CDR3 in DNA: TGTGCCTGGAGTAGGAGGGATCAGCCCCAGCATTTT.

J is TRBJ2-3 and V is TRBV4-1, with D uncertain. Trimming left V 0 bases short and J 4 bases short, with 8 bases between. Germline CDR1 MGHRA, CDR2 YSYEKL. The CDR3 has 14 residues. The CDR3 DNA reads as TGCGCCAGCAGCCAAGATATGATATCAGATACGCAGTATTTT. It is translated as CASSQDMISDTQYF.

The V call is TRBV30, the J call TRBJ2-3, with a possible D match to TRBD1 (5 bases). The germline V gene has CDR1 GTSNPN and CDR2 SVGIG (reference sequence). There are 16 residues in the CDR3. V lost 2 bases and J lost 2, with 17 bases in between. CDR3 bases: TGTGCCTGGAGTCAAGGGGCGGATGTATCCACAGATACGCAGTATTTT. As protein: CAWSQGADVSTDTQYF.

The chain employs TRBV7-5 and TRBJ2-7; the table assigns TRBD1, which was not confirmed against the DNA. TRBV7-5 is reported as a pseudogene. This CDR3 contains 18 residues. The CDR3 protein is CARSYPGQGARCRDEQYF. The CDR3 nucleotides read TGTGCCAGAAGCTATCCGGGACAGGGGGCGCGTTGTCGGGACGAGCAGTACTTC.

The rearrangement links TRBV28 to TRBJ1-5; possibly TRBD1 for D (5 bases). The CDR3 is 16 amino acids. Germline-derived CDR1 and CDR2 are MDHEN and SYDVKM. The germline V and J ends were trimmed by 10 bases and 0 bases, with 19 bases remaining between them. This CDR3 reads CATNVPGRLSNQPQHF. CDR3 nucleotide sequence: TGTGCCACCAACGTTCCGGGACGGCTTAGCAATCAGCCCCAGCATTTT.

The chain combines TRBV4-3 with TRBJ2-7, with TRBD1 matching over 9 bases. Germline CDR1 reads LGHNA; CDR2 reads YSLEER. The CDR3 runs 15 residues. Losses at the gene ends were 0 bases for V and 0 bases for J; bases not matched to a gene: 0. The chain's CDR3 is CASSQEDRGSYEQYF. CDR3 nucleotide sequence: TGCGCCAGCAGCCAAGAGGACAGGGGCTCCTACGAGCAGTACTTC.

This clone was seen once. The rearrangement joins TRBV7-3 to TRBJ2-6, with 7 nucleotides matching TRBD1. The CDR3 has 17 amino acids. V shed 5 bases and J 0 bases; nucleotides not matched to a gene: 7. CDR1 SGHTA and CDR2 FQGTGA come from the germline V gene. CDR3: CASSKDRVDSGANVLTF. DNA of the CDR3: TGTGCCAGCAGCAAAGACAGGGTTGACTCTGGGGCCAACGTCCTGACTTTC.

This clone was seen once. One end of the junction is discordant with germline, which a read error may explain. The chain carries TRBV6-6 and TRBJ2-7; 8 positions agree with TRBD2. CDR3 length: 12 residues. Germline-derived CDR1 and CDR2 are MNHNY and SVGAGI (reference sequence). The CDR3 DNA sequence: TGTGCCAGCAGTTACTCCCCGGGGACTAGTATCTTC. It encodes CASSYSPGTSIF.

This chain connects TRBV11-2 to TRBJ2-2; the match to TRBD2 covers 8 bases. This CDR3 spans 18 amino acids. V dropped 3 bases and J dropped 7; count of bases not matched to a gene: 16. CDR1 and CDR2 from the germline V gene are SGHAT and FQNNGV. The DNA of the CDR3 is TGTGCCAGCAGCTTGGGAGATAGGGGCGGGAGGTCTAACGGGGAGCTGTTTTTT. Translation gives CASSLGDRGGRSNGELFF.